This T cell receptor (beta chain) was obtained from a study of T cells in Graves' hyperthyroidism and ophthalmopathy. Germline-derived CDR1 and CDR2 are MGHRA and YSYEKL. The CDR3 runs 16 residues. The trim removed 1 base at V and 8 bases at J, leaving 6 bases unmatched. This clonotype was counted only a few times. Template material for amplifying TCR beta CDR3 regions consisted of RNA transcripts. HTBI primers were used for first-round RT-PCR of the TCR CDR3. TCRdb used MiXCR to reprocess the multiplex PCR reads, holding one entry per CDR3 protein. The table has under 300,000 distinct CDR3 sequences, 12% to 15% seen once; the top ten hold over 30%.

Sequenced sample: blood. This clonotype was obtained from a woman between 45 and 60 years old with Graves' hyperthyroidism that later progressed to Graves' ophthalmopathy. This chain joins TRBV4-1 and TRBJ2-3, with TRBD2 matching 13 bases. In DNA, the CDR3 is TGCGCCAGCAGCCAAGGGACTAGCGGGAGTCTCGTTACGCAGTATTTT. Translation gives CASSQGTSGSLVTQYF.